The 18 T cell receptor beta chains below all came from one sample that was sequenced in a study of blood T cell repertoires in COVID-19. Repertoires were generated with immunoSEQ multiplex PCR, while TCRdb's copy carries only in-frame clones and drops some. The data show some 370,000 clones, 90% seen once. The source material was peripheral blood. The source of these receptors is a man aged 18 to 29 with active or convalescent COVID-19.

On this clone itself: At one end, the junction sequence differs from germline, possibly due to a read error. This chain uses TRBV7-7 with TRBJ2-5; TRBD2 matches 7 bases. Germline V lookup: CDR1 SSHAT, CDR2 FNYEAQ (reference sequence). There are 16 residues in the CDR3. CDR3 in amino acids: CASSLLGGSVQETQYF. The CDR3 coding sequence is TGTGCTAGCAGCTTATTAGGCGGGAGTGTACAAGAGACCCAGTACTTC. Full variable domain (outside the CDR3, taken from reference TRBV7-7 and TRBJ2-5): GAGVSQSPRYKVTKRGQDVTLRCDPISSHATLYWYQQALGQGPEFLTYFNYEAQPDKSGLPSDRFSAERPEGSISTLTIQRTEQRDSAMYRCASSLLGGSVQETQYFGPGTRLLVL.

The chain employs TRBV6-6 and TRBJ2-7, with 12 positions matching TRBD2. The germline V gene encodes CDR1 MNHNY and CDR2 SVGAGI (reference sequence). Unmatched junction bases numbered 7, after V lost 4 bases and J lost 6 bases. The CDR3 contains 15 residues. The CDR3 here is CASSLTSGRAGEQYF. The CDR3 DNA sequence: TGTGCCAGCAGTTTGACTAGCGGGAGAGCGGGCGAGCAGTACTTC.

The chain employs TRBV6-4 and TRBJ1-1, with a weak D call TRBD1 (6 bases). This CDR3 region has 13 residues. Trimming took 10 bases from V and 4 from J, leaving 16 bases between them. The V gene's germline CDR1 is MRHNA and CDR2 SNTAGT. The CDR3 spells CANRTGPSTEAFF. CDR3 bases: TGTGCCAACAGAACAGGGCCCAGCACTGAAGCTTTCTTT.

The chain uses TRBV6-5 and TRBJ2-3; 8 nucleotides agree with TRBD2. The ends lost 7 bases at V and 2 bases at J; junction bases unmatched: 5. From germline, CDR1 is MNHEY and CDR2 SVGAGI. The CDR3 has 14 amino acids. CDR3 coding DNA: TGTGCCAGCAAAACAGCGGGAGTCACAGATACGCAGTATTTT. This encodes CASKTAGVTDTQYF.

The J gene is TRBJ1-4, the V gene TRBV24-1; D call uncertain. The CDR3 covers 17 residues. The V gene lost 0 bases and the J gene lost 8 bases, with 18 bases spanning the gap. Germline CDR1 KGHDR, CDR2 SFDVKD. The CDR3 nucleotides read TGTGCCACCAGTGATTTGCCGGTGCCGGAGTCGGGAGAAAAACTGTTTTTT. This sequence encodes CATSDLPVPESGEKLFF.

The chain employs TRBV6-5 and TRBJ1-1; no firm D call. Germline V gene lookup returns CDR1 MNHEY and CDR2 SVGAGI. The CDR3 loop spans 13 amino acids. The ends were cut back, 6 bases at V and 0 bases at J, with 8 bases in the middle. The CDR3 protein is CASRYYLNTEAFF. The CDR3 DNA reads as TGTGCCAGCAGGTATTACTTGAACACTGAAGCTTTCTTT.

The chain employs TRBV7-6 and TRBJ1-5, with D unclear. The CDR3 has 17 residues. Per the germline V gene, CDR1 is SGHVS and CDR2 is FNYEAQ. V shed 0 bases and J shed 1 base, with 13 bases lying between them. Written as DNA, the CDR3 is TGTGCCAGCAGCTTAGCGCAGGCCCCGGGGAGCAATCAGCCCCAGCATTTT. Translation: CASSLAQAPGSNQPQHF. Drawing the rest from reference TRBV7-6 and TRBJ1-5, the complete variable domain is GAGVSQSPRYKVTKRGQDVALRCDPISGHVSLYWYRQALGQGPEFLTYFNYEAQQDKSGLPNDRFSAERPEGSISTLTIQRTEQRDSAMYRCASSLAQAPGSNQPQHFGDGTRLSIL.

The CDR3 protein is CASKSSEQYF. CDR3 DNA sequence: TGTGCCAGCAAGAGTAGCGAGCAGTACTTC. The rearrangement joins TRBV9 to TRBJ2-7; no firm D call. This CDR3 contains 10 residues. V gave up 6 bases and J gave up 6 bases, with 7 bases separating them. Germline CDR1 SGDLS, CDR2 YYNGEE.

V gene TRBV4-1 combines with J gene TRBJ2-1, with no clear D. The CDR3 is made up of 13 amino acids. Germline CDR1 reads MGHRA; CDR2 reads YSYEKL. Trimming took 3 bases from V and 7 from J, leaving 10 bases between them. As DNA, the CDR3 is TGCGCCAGCAGCCATCATCCACGGAATGAGCAGTTCTTC. Amino acids: CASSHHPRNEQFF.

The chain couples TRBV6-1 to TRBJ1-1; D remains unclear. V lost 3 bases, J lost 10 bases, and 6 bases lay in between. The CDR3 contains 10 residues. Germline-derived CDR1 and CDR2 are MNHNS and SASEGT. CDR3 nucleotide sequence: TGTGCCAGCAGTGATTGGGCAGCTTTCTTT. Its translation is CASSDWAAFF.

This sequence joins TRBV10-3 and TRBJ1-1; 8 bases are a match to TRBD1. This CDR3 is 15 amino acids long. J lost 2 bases, V lost 6 bases, and 8 bases had no gene match. Germline V gene lookup returns CDR1 ENHRY and CDR2 SYGVKD. The CDR3 DNA reads as TGTGCCATCAGCCAAAATGACAGGGGCAACACTGAAGCTTTCTTT. It specifies CAISQNDRGNTEAFF.

This sequence joins TRBV28 and TRBJ2-5, with a possible D match to TRBD2 (6 bases). Per germline, CDR1 MDHEN and CDR2 SYDVKM. The CDR3 has 15 amino acids. Between the trimmed V and J ends, which lost 2 bases and 2 bases, there was a span of 12 bases. For the CDR3, the DNA is TGTGCCAGCAGTTTAGGGGGGACTTTGCAAGAGACCCAGTACTTC. Protein product: CASSLGGTLQETQYF.

The chain combines TRBV9 with TRBJ2-1; D might be TRBD2 (5 bases). This CDR3 comprises 15 residues. Germline V gene data show CDR1 as SGDLS and CDR2 as YYNGEE. Deletions cut 4 bases from V and 6 bases from J, with 17 bases between. The CDR3 sequence: CASSPRGPLINEQFF. CDR3 coding DNA: TGTGCCAGCAGCCCCCGCGGGCCCCTAATCAATGAGCAGTTCTTC.

The DNA for the CDR3 is TGTGCCAGCGGCAGGGTCAATCAGCCCCAGCATTTT. Protein: CASGRVNQPQHF. This chain uses TRBV6-5 with TRBJ1-5; maybe TRBD1 (5 bases). The CDR3 length is 12 residues. V lost 8 bases and J lost 3, with 8 bases in between. Germline CDR1 is MNHEY and CDR2 is SVGAGI.

This chain links TRBV18 with TRBJ2-1, with TRBD2 identical over 10 bases. The germline V gene has CDR1 KGHSH and CDR2 LQKENI. The CDR3 extends over 14 amino acids. With 3 bases clipped from V and 7 bases from J, the junction kept 3 bases outside the gene matches. The CDR3 region is CASSPLAGENEQFF. The DNA for the CDR3 is TGTGCCAGCTCACCTCTAGCGGGGGAGAATGAGCAGTTCTTC.

The genes are TRBV7-2 and TRBJ2-2; weak D call: TRBD2 (6 bases). CDR3 size: 14 residues. Germline CDR1 is SGHTA and CDR2 is FQGNSA. V dropped 5 bases and J dropped 9 bases, with 16 bases sitting between them. CDR3 region: CASSPGLEHRELFF. Here the CDR3 DNA reads TGTGCCAGCAGCCCGGGACTGGAACACCGGGAGCTGTTTTTT.

The chain recombines TRBV15 with TRBJ1-5; TRBD1 is a possible D gene (5 bases). Germline loops: CDR1 LNHNV, CDR2 YYDKDF (reference sequence). This CDR3 region has 15 residues. Trimming shortened V by 0 bases and J by 7 bases, and 13 bases separated the two germline ends. The CDR3 region has the DNA TGTGCCACCAGCAGAGATAGGGGTCCTACCCAGCCCCAGCATTTT. It codes for CATSRDRGPTQPQHF.

On this clone: Other nucleotide sequences in the sample specify the same CDR3. V gene TRBV29-1 combines with J gene TRBJ1-2; TRBD1 matches 8 bases. CDR1 is SQVTM and CDR2 is ANQGSEA in the germline V gene. V shed 6 bases, J shed 1 base, and the junction held 1 base outside the gene matches. The CDR3 is 12 residues long. The CDR3 reads CSVDRGNYGYTF. CDR3 in DNA: TGCAGCGTCGACAGGGGTAACTATGGCTACACCTTC.